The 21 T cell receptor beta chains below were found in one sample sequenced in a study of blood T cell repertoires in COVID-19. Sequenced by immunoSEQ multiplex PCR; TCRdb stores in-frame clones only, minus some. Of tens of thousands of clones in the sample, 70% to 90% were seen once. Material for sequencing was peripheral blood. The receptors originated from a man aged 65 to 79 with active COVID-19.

The CDR3 loop reads CASSLGGSRAYEQYF. DNA for the CDR3: TGCGCCAGCAGCTTGGGAGGGTCTAGGGCCTACGAGCAGTACTTC. The chain couples TRBV5-1 to TRBJ2-7; D is possibly TRBD2 (5 bases). CDR3 length: 15 amino acids. CDR1 is SGHRS and CDR2 is YFSETQ in the germline V gene. V dropped 0 bases and J dropped 2 bases, with 12 bases sitting between them.

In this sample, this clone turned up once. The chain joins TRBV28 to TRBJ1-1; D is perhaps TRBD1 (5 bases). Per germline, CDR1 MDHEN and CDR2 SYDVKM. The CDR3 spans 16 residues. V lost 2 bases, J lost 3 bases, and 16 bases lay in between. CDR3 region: CASSLRSTGAYTEAFF. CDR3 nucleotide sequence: TGTGCCAGCAGTTTACGCTCTACAGGAGCCTACACTGAAGCTTTCTTT.

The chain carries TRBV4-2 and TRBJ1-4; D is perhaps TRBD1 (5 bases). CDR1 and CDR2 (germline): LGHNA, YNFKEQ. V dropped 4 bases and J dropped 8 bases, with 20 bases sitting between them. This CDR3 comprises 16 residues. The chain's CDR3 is CASSRSQGGNREKLFF. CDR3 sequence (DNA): TGTGCCAGCAGCCGCAGCCAGGGTGGGAATAGGGAAAAACTGTTTTTT.

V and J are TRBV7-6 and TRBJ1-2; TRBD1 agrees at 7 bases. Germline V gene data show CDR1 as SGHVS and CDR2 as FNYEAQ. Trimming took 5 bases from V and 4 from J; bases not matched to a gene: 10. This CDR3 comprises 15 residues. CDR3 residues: CASSLDRAEAYGYTF. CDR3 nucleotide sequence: TGTGCCAGCAGCCTTGACAGGGCAGAGGCCTATGGCTACACCTTC. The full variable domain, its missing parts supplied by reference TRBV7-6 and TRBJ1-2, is GAGVSQSPRYKVTKRGQDVALRCDPISGHVSLYWYRQALGQGPEFLTYFNYEAQQDKSGLPNDRFSAERPEGSISTLTIQRTEQRDSAMYRCASSLDRAEAYGYTFGSGTRLTVV.

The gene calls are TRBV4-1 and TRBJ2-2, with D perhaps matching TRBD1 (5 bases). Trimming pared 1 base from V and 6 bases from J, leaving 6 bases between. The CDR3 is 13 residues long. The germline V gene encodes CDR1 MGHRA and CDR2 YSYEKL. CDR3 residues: CASSQVGPGELFF. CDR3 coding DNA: TGCGCCAGCAGCCAAGTGGGGCCCGGGGAGCTGTTTTTT.

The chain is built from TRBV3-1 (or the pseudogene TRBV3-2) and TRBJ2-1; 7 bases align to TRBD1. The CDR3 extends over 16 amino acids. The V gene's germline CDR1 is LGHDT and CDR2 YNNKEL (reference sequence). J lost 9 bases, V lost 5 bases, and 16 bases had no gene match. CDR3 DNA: TGTGCCAGCAGCTCCCTCGGGACAGACTGGGGTGGTGAGCAGTTCTTC. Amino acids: CASSSLGTDWGGEQFF.

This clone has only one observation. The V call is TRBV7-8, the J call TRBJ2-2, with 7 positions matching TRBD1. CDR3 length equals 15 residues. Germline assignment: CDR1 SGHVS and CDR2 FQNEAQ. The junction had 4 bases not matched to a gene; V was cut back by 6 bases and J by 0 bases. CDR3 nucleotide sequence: TGTGCCAGCAGGCATACAGGGGCGAACACCGGGGAGCTGTTTTTT. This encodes CASRHTGANTGELFF. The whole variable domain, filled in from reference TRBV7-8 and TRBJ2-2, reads GAGVSQSPRYKVAKRGQDVALRCDPISGHVSLFWYQQALGQGPEFLTYFQNEAQLDKSGLPSDRFFAERPEGSVSTLKIQRTQQEDSAVYLCASRHTGANTGELFFGEGSRLTVL.

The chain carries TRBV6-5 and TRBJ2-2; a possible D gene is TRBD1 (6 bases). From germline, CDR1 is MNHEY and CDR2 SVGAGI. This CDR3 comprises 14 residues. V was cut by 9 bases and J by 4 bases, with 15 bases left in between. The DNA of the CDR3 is TGTGCCAGTAAGAGGGGGTTCGGCACCGGGGAGCTGTTTTTT. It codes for CASKRGFGTGELFF.

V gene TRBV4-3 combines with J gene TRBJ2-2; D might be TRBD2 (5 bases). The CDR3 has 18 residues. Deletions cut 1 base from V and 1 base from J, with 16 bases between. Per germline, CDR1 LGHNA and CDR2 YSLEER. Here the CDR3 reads CASSQARRLNRNTGELFF. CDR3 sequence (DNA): TGCGCCAGCAGCCAAGCGAGAAGACTAAACCGGAACACCGGGGAGCTGTTTTTT.

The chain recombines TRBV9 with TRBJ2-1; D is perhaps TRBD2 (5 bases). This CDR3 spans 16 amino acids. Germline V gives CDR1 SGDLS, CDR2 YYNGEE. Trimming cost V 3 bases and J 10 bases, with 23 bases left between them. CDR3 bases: TGTGCCAGCAGCGCATACCCCCTGGACTGGACCGTCGAGCAGTTCTTC. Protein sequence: CASSAYPLDWTVEQFF.

Here the CDR3 reads CASSLERIQETQYF. The CDR3 region has the DNA TGTGCCAGCAGCCTTGAGCGGATCCAAGAGACCCAGTACTTC. The V call is TRBV7-2, the J call TRBJ2-5, with D tentatively TRBD2 (5 bases). Germline V gene sequence: CDR1 SGHTA, CDR2 FQGNSA. The CDR3 is 14 residues long. Trimming shortened V by 5 bases and J by 1 base, and 11 bases separated the two germline ends.

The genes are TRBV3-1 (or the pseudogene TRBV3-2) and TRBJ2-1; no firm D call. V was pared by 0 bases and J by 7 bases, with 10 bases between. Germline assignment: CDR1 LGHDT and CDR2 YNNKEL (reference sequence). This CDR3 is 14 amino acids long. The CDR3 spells CASSQDPFLNEQFF. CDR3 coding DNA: TGTGCCAGCAGCCAAGACCCCTTTTTAAATGAGCAGTTCTTC.

CDR3 residues: CASSPEILAGNEQFF. The CDR3 DNA sequence: TGTGCCAGCAGCCCCGAGATACTAGCTGGCAATGAGCAGTTCTTC. This sequence joins TRBV4-2 and TRBJ2-1; D may be TRBD2 (6 bases). CDR1 LGHNA and CDR2 YNFKEQ come from the germline V gene. The CDR3 runs 15 residues. Trimming pared 4 bases from V and 6 bases from J, leaving 16 bases between.

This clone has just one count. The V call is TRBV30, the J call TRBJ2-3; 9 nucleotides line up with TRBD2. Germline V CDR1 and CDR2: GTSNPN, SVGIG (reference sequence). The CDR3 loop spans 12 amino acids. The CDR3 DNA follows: TGTGGCGCGGGGGGGGGCACAGATACGCAGTATTTT. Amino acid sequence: CGAGGGTDTQYF.

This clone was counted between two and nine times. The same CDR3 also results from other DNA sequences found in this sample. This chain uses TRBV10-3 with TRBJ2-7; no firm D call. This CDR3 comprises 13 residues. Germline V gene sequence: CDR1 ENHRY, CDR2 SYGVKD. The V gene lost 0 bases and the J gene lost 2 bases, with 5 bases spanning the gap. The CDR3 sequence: CAISESAAYEQYF. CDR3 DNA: TGTGCCATCAGTGAGTCGGCAGCCTACGAGCAGTACTTC.

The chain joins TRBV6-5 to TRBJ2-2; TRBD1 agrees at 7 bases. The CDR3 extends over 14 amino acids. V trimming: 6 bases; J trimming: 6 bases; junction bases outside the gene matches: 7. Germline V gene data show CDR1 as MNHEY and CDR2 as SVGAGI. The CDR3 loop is CASSQQGIAGELFF. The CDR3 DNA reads TGTGCCAGCAGCCAACAGGGGATCGCCGGGGAGCTGTTTTTT.

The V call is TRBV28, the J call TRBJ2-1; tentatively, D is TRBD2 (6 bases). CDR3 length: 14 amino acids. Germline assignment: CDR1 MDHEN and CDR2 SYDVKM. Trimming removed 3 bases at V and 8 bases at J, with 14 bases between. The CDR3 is CASSFFGRGYEQFF. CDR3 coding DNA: TGTGCCAGCAGTTTTTTCGGGAGAGGGTATGAGCAGTTCTTC.

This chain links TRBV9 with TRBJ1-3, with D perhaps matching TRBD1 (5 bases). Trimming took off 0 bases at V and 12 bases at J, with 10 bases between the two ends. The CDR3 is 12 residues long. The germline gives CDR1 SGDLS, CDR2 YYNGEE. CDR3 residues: CASSVGQGVIYF. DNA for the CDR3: TGTGCCAGCAGCGTAGGTCAGGGTGTCATATATTTT.

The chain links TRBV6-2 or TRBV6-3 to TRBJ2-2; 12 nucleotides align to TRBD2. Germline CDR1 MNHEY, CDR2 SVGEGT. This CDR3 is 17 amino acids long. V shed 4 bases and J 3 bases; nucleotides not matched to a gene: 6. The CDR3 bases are TGTGCCAGCAGTTCATCCCGACTAGCGGGAGACACCGGGGAGCTGTTTTTT. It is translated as CASSSSRLAGDTGELFF.

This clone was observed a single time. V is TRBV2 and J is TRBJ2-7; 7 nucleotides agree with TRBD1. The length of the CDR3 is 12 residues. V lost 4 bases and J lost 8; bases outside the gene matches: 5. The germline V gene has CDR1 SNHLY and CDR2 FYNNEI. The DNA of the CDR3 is TGTGCCAGCAGTGTAGGGGGCCCGAAGCAGTACTTC. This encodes CASSVGGPKQYF.

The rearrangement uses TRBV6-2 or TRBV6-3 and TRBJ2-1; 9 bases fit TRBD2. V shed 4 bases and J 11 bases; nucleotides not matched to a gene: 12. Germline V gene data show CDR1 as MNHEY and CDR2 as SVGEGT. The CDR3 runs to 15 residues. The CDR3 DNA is TGTGCCAGCAGTTCCCGGACTAGCGTCACCTGGAAGCAGTTCTTC. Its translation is CASSSRTSVTWKQFF.